Listed here are 15 T cell receptor beta chains from one sample, sequenced in a study of blood T cell repertoires in COVID-19. This table comes from immunoSEQ multiplex PCR, and its TCRdb copy is limited to in-frame clones, with some not included. The sample includes about 49,000 clones, approximately 85% of them seen just once. Sequenced: peripheral blood. These receptors were taken from a human donor in a cohort sampled during active COVID-19.

This clone was detected once. This chain uses TRBV23-1 with TRBJ2-3, with 8 bases lining up with TRBD1. TRBV23-1 is an ORF, with its function uncertain. The CDR3 extends over 17 amino acids. The V and J ends lost 0 bases and 4 bases, in that order; junction bases with no gene match: 9. The CDR3 sequence: CASSQSGAGGPPDTQYF. The CDR3 DNA reads TGCGCCAGCAGTCAATCAGGGGCAGGGGGCCCGCCAGATACGCAGTATTTT.

The chain joins TRBV11-2 to TRBJ1-1; no reliable D call. V was cut by 4 bases and J by 3 bases, with 12 bases left in between. The germline CDR1 and CDR2 sequences are SGHAT and FQNNGV. The CDR3 has 14 residues. The CDR3 sequence: CASSYMIGDTEAFF. DNA of the CDR3: TGTGCCAGCAGCTACATGATCGGGGACACTGAAGCTTTCTTT.

V usage is TRBV28 and J usage is TRBJ2-2; no definite D call. Germline V CDR1 and CDR2: MDHEN, SYDVKM. V was pared by 2 bases and J by 3 bases, with 10 bases between. CDR3 length: 15 residues. CDR3 sequence reads: CASSLGATHTGELFF. The CDR3 nucleotides read TGTGCCAGCAGTTTAGGAGCGACTCACACCGGGGAGCTGTTTTTT. Full variable domain (outside the CDR3, taken from reference TRBV28 and TRBJ2-2): DVKVTQSSRYLVKRTGEKVFLECVQDMDHENMFWYRQDPGLGLRLIYFSYDVKMKEKGDIPEGYSVSREKKERFSLILESASTNQTSMYLCASSLGATHTGELFFGEGSRLTVL.

This sequence joins TRBV7-2 and TRBJ2-7, with D hard to call. Trimming shortened V by 1 base and J by 3 bases, and 4 bases separated the two germline ends. This CDR3 is 12 amino acids long. Germline CDR1 is SGHTA and CDR2 is FQGNSA. DNA for the CDR3: TGTGCCAGCAGCTTAGATCACTACGAGCAGTACTTC. The encoded protein is CASSLDHYEQYF.

The gene calls are TRBV7-2 and TRBJ1-1, with D unclear. Trimming cost V 4 bases and J 1 base, with 10 bases left between them. CDR1 and CDR2 from the germline V gene are SGHTA and FQGNSA. The CDR3 runs to 14 residues. The CDR3 DNA follows: TGTGCCAGCAGCTACGCCCGGGGGAACACTGAAGCTTTCTTT. Its protein product is CASSYARGNTEAFF.

The CDR3 DNA reads TGCGCCAGCAGCATAAGGACTAGCGGGACCGCCGGGGAGCTGTTTTTT. This encodes CASSIRTSGTAGELFF. The chain employs TRBV5-1 and TRBJ2-2, with 12 bases lining up with TRBD2. The CDR3 is made up of 16 amino acids. Per germline, CDR1 SGHRS and CDR2 YFSETQ. J lost 6 bases, V lost 4 bases, and 7 bases had no gene match.

Written as DNA, the CDR3 is TGTGCCAGCTCACCAATGGCCGTGAGGGACACTGAAGCTTTCTTT. It translates to CASSPMAVRDTEAFF. The chain recombines TRBV18 with TRBJ1-1; unclear D gene. Between the trimmed V and J ends, which lost 2 bases and 3 bases, there was a span of 13 bases. CDR1 and CDR2 from the germline V gene are KGHSH and LQKENI. The CDR3 runs 15 residues.

This rearrangement joins TRBV28 to TRBJ2-3; 7 bases fit TRBD1. V lost 5 bases, J lost 6 bases, and 8 bases stayed unmatched. The CDR3 contains 14 residues. Germline CDR1 is MDHEN and CDR2 is SYDVKM. CDR3 sequence reads: CASSKRTGVDTQYF. The CDR3 nucleotides read TGTGCCAGCAGTAAGAGGACAGGCGTGGATACGCAGTATTTT.

The V call is TRBV2, the J call TRBJ2-5; D ambiguous. Trimming pared 1 base from V and 2 bases from J, leaving 8 bases between. The CDR3 is 14 amino acids. Germline CDR1 SNHLY, CDR2 FYNNEI. The CDR3, as DNA: TGTGCCAGCAGTGAAGGGTTCAGTCAAGAGACCCAGTACTTC. Residues: CASSEGFSQETQYF. The full variable domain, rest sourced from reference TRBV2 and TRBJ2-5, is EPEVTQTPSHQVTQMGQEVILRCVPISNHLYFYWYRQILGQKVEFLVSFYNNEISEKSEIFDDQFSVERPDGSNFTLKIRSTKLEDSAMYFCASSEGFSQETQYFGPGTRLLVL.

The chain uses TRBV19 and TRBJ2-7; 9 positions match TRBD2. With V trimmed by 4 bases and J by 6 bases, 10 bases remained unmatched. CDR3 length: 15 amino acids. Looked up from germline, CDR1 is LNHDA and CDR2 is SQIVND (reference sequence). The CDR3 region is CASSTPGLAQFEQYF. CDR3 DNA sequence: TGTGCCAGTAGTACTCCGGGACTAGCTCAGTTCGAGCAGTACTTC.

The chain combines TRBV5-4 with TRBJ1-4; 7 bases line up with TRBD1. This CDR3 is built from 16 residues. Germline loops: CDR1 SGHNT, CDR2 YYREEE (reference sequence). J was trimmed by 7 bases and V by 4 bases; bases with no gene match: 13. The CDR3 region is CASSRGAGGQVEKLFF. CDR3 DNA sequence: TGTGCCAGCAGCCGCGGGGCGGGCGGACAGGTTGAAAAACTGTTTTTT. The full variable domain, completed using reference TRBV5-4 and TRBJ1-4, is ETGVTQSPTHLIKTRGQQVTLRCSSQSGHNTVSWYQQALGQGPQFIFQYYREEENGRGNFPPRFSGLQFPNYSSELNVNALELDDSALYLCASSRGAGGQVEKLFFGSGTQLSVL.

The chain is built from TRBV6-2 or TRBV6-3 and TRBJ1-5; maybe TRBD1 (6 bases). The V gene lost 2 bases and the J gene lost 1 base, with 9 bases spanning the gap. This CDR3 region has 15 residues. CDR1 MNHEY and CDR2 SVGEGT come from the germline V gene. CDR3 sequence reads: CASSYTGLSNQPQHF. As DNA, the CDR3 is TGTGCCAGCAGTTACACAGGGTTGAGCAATCAGCCCCAGCATTTT.

The V call is TRBV6-6, the J call TRBJ1-3; D gene unclear. Between the trimmed V and J ends, which lost 0 bases and 0 bases, there was a span of 9 bases. CDR3 length equals 16 residues. Germline-derived CDR1 and CDR2 are MNHNY and SVGAGI (reference sequence). CDR3 protein: CASSYSRSSSGNTIYF. As DNA, the CDR3 is TGTGCCAGCAGTTACTCGAGGTCGAGCTCTGGAAACACCATATATTTT.

The chain is built from TRBV4-1 and TRBJ2-7; 7 nucleotides match TRBD1. This CDR3 is 15 amino acids long. Unmatched junction bases numbered 5, after V lost 0 bases and J lost 3 bases. Germline CDR1 and CDR2: MGHRA and YSYEKL. The CDR3 nucleotides are TGCGCCAGCAGCCAAGAAGAGGGACAGTTCTACGAGCAGTACTTC. It translates to CASSQEEGQFYEQYF.

The gene calls are TRBV7-9 and TRBJ1-1, with a weak D call TRBD1 (5 bases). The CDR3 extends over 15 amino acids. Per germline, CDR1 SEHNR and CDR2 FQNEAQ (reference sequence). V was trimmed by 1 base and J by 9 bases, leaving 18 bases between them. The CDR3 nucleotides are TGTGCCAGCAGCTTAGAAAGTAGCAGGGCATCGAAAGCTTTCTTT. Protein sequence: CASSLESSRASKAFF. Full variable domain (outside the CDR3, taken from reference TRBV7-9 and TRBJ1-1): DTGVSQNPRHKITKRGQNVTFRCDPISEHNRLYWYRQTLGQGPEFLTYFQNEAQLEKSRLLSDRFSAERPKGSFSTLEIQRTEQGDSAMYLCASSLESSRASKAFFGQGTRLTVV.